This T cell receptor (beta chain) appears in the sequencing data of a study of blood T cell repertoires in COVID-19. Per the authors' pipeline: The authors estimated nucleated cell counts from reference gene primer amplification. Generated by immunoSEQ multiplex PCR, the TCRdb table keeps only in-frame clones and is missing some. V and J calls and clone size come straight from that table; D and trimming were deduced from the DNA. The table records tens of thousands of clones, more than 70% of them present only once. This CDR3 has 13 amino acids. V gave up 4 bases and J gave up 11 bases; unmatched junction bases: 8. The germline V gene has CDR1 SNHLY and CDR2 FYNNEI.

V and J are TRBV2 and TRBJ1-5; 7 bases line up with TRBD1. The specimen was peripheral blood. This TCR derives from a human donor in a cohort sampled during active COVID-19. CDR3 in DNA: TGTGCCAGCAGTGTGAGACAGGGTTCAGCCCAGCATTTT. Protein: CASSVRQGSAQHF.